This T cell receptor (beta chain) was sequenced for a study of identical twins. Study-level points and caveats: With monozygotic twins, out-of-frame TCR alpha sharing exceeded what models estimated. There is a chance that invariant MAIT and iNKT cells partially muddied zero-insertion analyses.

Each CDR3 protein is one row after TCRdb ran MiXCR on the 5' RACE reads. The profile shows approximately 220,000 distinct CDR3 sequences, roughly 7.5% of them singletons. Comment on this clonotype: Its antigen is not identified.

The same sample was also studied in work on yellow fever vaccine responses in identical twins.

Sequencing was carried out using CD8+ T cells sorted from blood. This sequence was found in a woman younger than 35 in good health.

Written as DNA, the CDR3 is TGCGCCAGCAGCTTGGATGCGAAGGTGGCCTACAATGAGCAGTTCTTC. This encodes CASSLDAKVAYNEQFF. V usage is TRBV5-1 and J usage is TRBJ2-1; D not certain. The germline gives CDR1 SGHRS, CDR2 YFSETQ. Trimming removed 0 bases from V and 2 bases from J, with 12 bases in between. The CDR3 runs 16 residues.